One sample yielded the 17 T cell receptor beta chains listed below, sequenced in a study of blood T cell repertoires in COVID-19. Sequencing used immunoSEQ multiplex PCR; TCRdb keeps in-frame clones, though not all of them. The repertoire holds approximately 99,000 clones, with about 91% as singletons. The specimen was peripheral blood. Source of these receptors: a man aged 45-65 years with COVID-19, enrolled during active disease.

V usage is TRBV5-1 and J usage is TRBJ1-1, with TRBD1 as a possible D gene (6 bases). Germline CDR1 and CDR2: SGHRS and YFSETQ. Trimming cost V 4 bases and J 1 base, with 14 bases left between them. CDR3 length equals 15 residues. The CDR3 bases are TGCGCCAGCAGCAGGGACGGCAGGGGGAACACTGAAGCTTTCTTT. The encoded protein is CASSRDGRGNTEAFF. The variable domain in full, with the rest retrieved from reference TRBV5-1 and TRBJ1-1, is KAGVTQTPRYLIKTRGQQVTLSCSPISGHRSVSWYQQTPGQGLQFLFEYFSETQRNKGNFPGRFSGRQFSNSRSEMNVSTLELGDSALYLCASSRDGRGNTEAFFGQGTRLTVV.

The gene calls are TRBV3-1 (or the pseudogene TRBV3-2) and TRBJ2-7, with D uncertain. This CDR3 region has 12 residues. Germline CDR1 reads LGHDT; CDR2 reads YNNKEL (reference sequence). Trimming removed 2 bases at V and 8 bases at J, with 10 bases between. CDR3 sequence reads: CASSQQVYKQYF. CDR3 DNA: TGTGCCAGCAGCCAACAGGTTTATAAGCAGTACTTC.

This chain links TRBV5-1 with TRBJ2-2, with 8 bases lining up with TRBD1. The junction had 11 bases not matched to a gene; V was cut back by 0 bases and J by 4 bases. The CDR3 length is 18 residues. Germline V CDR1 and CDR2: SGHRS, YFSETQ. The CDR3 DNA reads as TGCGCCAGCAGCTTGGGCCGGGACAGGTTGACCCCCACCGGGGAGCTGTTTTTT. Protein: CASSLGRDRLTPTGELFF.

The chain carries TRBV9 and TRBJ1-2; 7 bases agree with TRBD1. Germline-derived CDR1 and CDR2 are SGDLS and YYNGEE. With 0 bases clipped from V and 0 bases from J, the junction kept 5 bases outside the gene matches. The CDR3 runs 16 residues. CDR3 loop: CASSVEYQGANYGYTF. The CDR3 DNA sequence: TGTGCCAGCAGCGTAGAATATCAGGGGGCTAACTATGGCTACACCTTC. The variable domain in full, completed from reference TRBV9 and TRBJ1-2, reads DSGVTQTPKHLITATGQRVTLRCSPRSGDLSVYWYQQSLDQGLQFLIQYYNGEERAKGNILERFSAQQFPDLHSELNLSSLELGDSALYFCASSVEYQGANYGYTFGSGTRLTVV.

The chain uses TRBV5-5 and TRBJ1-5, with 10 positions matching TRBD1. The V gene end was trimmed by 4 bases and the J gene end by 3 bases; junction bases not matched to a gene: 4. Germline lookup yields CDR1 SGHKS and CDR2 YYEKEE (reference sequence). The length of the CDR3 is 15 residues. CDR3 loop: CASSVDRGANQPQHF. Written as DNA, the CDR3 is TGTGCCAGCAGCGTGGACAGGGGGGCCAATCAGCCCCAGCATTTT. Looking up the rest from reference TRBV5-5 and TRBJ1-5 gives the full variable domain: DAGVTQSPTHLIKTRGQQVTLRCSPISGHKSVSWYQQVLGQGPQFIFQYYEKEERGRGNFPDRFSARQFPNYSSELNVNALLLGDSALYLCASSVDRGANQPQHFGDGTRLSIL.

This CDR3 reads CAWRRGGYTF. Here the CDR3 DNA reads TGTGCCTGGAGGCGGGGTGGCTACACCTTC. This chain joins TRBV30 and TRBJ1-2; D unclear. The germline CDR1 and CDR2 sequences are GTSNPN and SVGIG (reference sequence). CDR3 size: 10 residues. Trimming pared 3 bases from V and 7 bases from J, leaving 6 bases between.

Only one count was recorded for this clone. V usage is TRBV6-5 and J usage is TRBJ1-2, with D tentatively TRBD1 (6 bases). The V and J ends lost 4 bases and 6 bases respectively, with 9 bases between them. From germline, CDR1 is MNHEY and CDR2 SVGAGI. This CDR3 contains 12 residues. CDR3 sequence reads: CASSSTGDGYTF. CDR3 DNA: TGTGCCAGCAGTTCGACAGGAGATGGCTACACCTTC.

The CDR3, as DNA: TGTGCCAGCAGCCCGGACAGGGGAGGTGGCTATGGCTACACCTTC. Translating gives CASSPDRGGGYGYTF. The J gene is TRBJ1-2, the V gene TRBV3-1 (or the pseudogene TRBV3-2); 9 bases are shared with TRBD1. The CDR3 has 15 residues. V shed 4 bases, J shed 4 bases, and the junction held 7 bases outside the gene matches. Germline V gene data show CDR1 as LGHDT and CDR2 as YNNKEL (reference sequence).

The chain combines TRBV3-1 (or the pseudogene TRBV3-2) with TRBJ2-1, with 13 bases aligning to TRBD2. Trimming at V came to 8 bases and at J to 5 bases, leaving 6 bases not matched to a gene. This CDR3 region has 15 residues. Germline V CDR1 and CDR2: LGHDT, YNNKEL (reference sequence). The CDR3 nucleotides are TGTGCCAGCCGCCGACTAGCGGGGGGTAACAATGAGCAGTTCTTC. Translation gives CASRRLAGGNNEQFF.

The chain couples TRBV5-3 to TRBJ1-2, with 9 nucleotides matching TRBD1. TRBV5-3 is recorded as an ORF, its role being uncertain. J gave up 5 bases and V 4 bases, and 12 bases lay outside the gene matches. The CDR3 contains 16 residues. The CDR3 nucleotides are TGTGCCAGAAGCCCGCCGGGACAGGGAAGCCATTATGGCTACACCTTC. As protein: CARSPPGQGSHYGYTF.

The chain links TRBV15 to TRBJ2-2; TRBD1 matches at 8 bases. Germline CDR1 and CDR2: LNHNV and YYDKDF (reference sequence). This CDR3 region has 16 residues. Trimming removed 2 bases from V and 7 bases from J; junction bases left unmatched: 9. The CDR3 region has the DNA TGTGCCACCAGCAGACCGGACAGGGACCTCATCGGGGAGCTGTTTTTT. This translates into CATSRPDRDLIGELFF.

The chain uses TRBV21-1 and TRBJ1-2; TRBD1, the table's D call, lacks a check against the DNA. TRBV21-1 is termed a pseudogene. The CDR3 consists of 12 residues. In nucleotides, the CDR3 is TGTGCCAGCAGCAAAGGGGGCTTTGGCTACACCTTC. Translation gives CASSKGGFGYTF.

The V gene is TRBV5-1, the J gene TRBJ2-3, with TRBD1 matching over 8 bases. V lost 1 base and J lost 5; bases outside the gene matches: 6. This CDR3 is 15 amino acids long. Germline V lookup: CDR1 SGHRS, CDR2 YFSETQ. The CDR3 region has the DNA TGCGCCAGCAGCTTGAGGACAGGGAAGGAAGATACGCAGTATTTT. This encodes CASSLRTGKEDTQYF.

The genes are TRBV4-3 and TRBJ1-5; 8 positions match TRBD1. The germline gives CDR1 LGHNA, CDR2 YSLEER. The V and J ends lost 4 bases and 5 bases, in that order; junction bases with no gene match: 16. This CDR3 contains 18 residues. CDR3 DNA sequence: TGCGCCAGCAGCCCAGATCTATCTACAGGGACAGGACATCAGCCCCAGCATTTT. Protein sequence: CASSPDLSTGTGHQPQHF.

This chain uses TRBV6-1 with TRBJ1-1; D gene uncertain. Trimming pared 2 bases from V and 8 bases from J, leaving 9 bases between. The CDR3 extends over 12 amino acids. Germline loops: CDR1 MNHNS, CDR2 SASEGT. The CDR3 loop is CASSETGGEAFF. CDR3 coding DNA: TGTGCCAGCAGTGAAACTGGAGGCGAAGCTTTCTTT.

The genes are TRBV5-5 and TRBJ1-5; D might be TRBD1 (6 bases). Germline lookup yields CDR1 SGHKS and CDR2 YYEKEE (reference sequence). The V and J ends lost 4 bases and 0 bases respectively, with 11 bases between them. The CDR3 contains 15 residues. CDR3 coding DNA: TGTGCCAGCAGCCTCCGGACAGCTAGCAATCAGCCCCAGCATTTT. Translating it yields CASSLRTASNQPQHF.

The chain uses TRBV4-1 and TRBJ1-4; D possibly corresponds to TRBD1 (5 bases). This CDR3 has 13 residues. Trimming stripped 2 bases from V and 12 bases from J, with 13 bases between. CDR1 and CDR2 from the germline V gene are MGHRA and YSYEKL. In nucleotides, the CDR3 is TGCGCCAGCAGCCAATGGGGACTGGGGGAACTGTTTTTT. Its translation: CASSQWGLGELFF.